A selection of T cell receptor beta chains follows, all from one sample in a study of blood T cell repertoires in COVID-19. Only in-frame clones appear in the TCRdb table, and some are missing; sequencing was by immunoSEQ multiplex PCR. This table holds 150,000 or so clones, roughly 89% found once. The sequencing input was PBMCs or T cells enriched from blood (not recorded which). These receptor sequences come from a woman aged 45-65 years who had been exposed to COVID-19. The CDR3 runs from the conserved cysteine through the conserved F or W. Each record gives: D gene, J gene, V gene, clone size, CDR3 DNA, CDR3 protein. The D gene is left open where the match is weak. Only part of the rows carry a size: once, few, many, or a class if the clone is expanded.

TRBD1,TRBJ1-1,TRBV6-5,-,TGTGCCAGCAGACAAACAGGGGGAGTTGGAGCTTTCTTT,CASRQTGGVGAFF
-,TRBJ2-3,TRBV10-3,once,TGTGCCATCAGTGCCTCCTCCATGGGGGGATCAGATACGCAGTATTTT,CAISASSMGGSDTQYF
-,TRBJ1-5,TRBV29-1,-,TGCAGCGTTGGTCAGGGCGGCGATCAGCCCCAGCATTTT,CSVGQGGDQPQHF
-,TRBJ1-5,TRBV2,-,TGTGCCAGCAGTGTGCGGCAGGGATGGAATCAGCCCCAGCATTTT,CASSVRQGWNQPQHF
TRBD1,TRBJ1-1,TRBV19,few,TGTGCCAGTAATCGACAGGGGGGCCGGAACACTGAAGCTTTCTTT,CASNRQGGRNTEAFF
-,TRBJ1-3,TRBV3-1/TRBV3-2,-,TGTGCCAGCAGCCCGTTCGAGCGGGACTCTGGAAACACCATATATTTT,CASSPFERDSGNTIYF
-,TRBJ2-7,TRBV6-5,-,TGTGCCAGCAGCCGAGACCGGGCGGGGGAGCAGTACTTC,CASSRDRAGEQYF
-,TRBJ2-2,TRBV28,-,TGTGCCAGCCCCCCCGCACAGGGAAACACCGGGGAGCTGTTTTTT,CASPPAQGNTGELFF
-,TRBJ1-4,TRBV9,-,TGTGCCAGCAGCCTGACAGAGATAGATGAAAAACTGTTTTTT,CASSLTEIDEKLFF
TRBD2,TRBJ2-7,TRBV5-4,-,TGTGCCAGCAGGTATAGCGGGTTGAGCTCCTACGAGCAGTACTTC,CASRYSGLSSYEQYF
TRBD1,TRBJ1-6,TRBV25-1,-,TGTGCCAGCAGTGATACTGGGACAGCATTTGGGTCACCCCTCCACTTT,CASSDTGTAFGSPLHF
TRBD2,TRBJ2-3,TRBV5-4,-,TGTGCCAGCGCGGGTGTGGCGCGGGGGACAGATACGCAGTATTTT,CASAGVARGTDTQYF
-,TRBJ1-2,TRBV6-1,-,TGTGCCAGCAGTGAAAACAGAGAATATGGCTACACCTTC,CASSENREYGYTF
-,TRBJ1-1,TRBV5-1,-,TGCGCCAGCAGCATGGGAGTCCAATTATTGAACACTGAAGCTTTCTTT,CASSMGVQLLNTEAFF
TRBD1,TRBJ2-4,TRBV4-3,-,TGCGCCAGCAGCCCTAACGACAGGGAAAACATTCAGTACTTC,CASSPNDRENIQYF
TRBD2,TRBJ2-1,TRBV11-3,-,TGTGCCAGCAGCGCGACTAGCGGGAGCTCCTACAATGAGCAGTTCTTC,CASSATSGSSYNEQFF
-,TRBJ2-7,TRBV27,few,TGTGCCAGCAGTTTGTCGTCAGGGTACGAGCAGTACTTC,CASSLSSGYEQYF
-,TRBJ1-1,TRBV6-2/TRBV6-3,-,TGTGCCAGCAGTTACGGGCAGAGAAACACTGAAGCTTTCTTT,CASSYGQRNTEAFF
-,TRBJ1-2,TRBV6-5,-,TGTGCCAGCAGCCCCGGGGACTATGGCTACACCTTC,CASSPGDYGYTF
-,TRBJ2-1,TRBV2,-,TGTGCCAGCAGCGGTTCCTACAATGAGCAGTTCTTC,CASSGSYNEQFF
TRBD2,TRBJ2-3,TRBV27,-,TGTGCCAGCAGTTCGGGCCTCTCGGCGGGAGAACGTACAGATACGCAGTATTTT,CASSSGLSAGERTDTQYF
-,TRBJ1-1,TRBV19,-,TGTGCCAGTAGTATACAGGGTTTAAACACTGAAGCTTTCTTT,CASSIQGLNTEAFF
-,TRBJ1-4,TRBV27,once,TGTGCCAGCAGTTTCGGGATGTATAATGAAAAACTGTTTTTT,CASSFGMYNEKLFF
TRBD1,TRBJ2-7,TRBV3-1/TRBV3-2,once,TGTGCCAGCAGCCTCAGGGGGTGGGATTATCCCTACGAGCAGTACTTC,CASSLRGWDYPYEQYF
TRBD2,TRBJ2-7,TRBV10-2,-,TGCGCCAGCACGAGGCTAGCGGGAGTCTACGAGCAGTACTTC,CASTRLAGVYEQYF
-,TRBJ2-2,TRBV4-1,few,TGCGCCAGCAGCCAAAGCTACACCGGGGAGCTGTTTTTT,CASSQSYTGELFF
TRBD2,TRBJ2-1,TRBV4-3,many,TGCGCCAGCAGCCAAGAGGCTAGCGGGGGTTTCGATGAGCAGTTCTTC,CASSQEASGGFDEQFF
-,TRBJ2-2,TRBV7-2,-,TGTGCCAGCAGCCCCCGGCCCGAGGTCGGCGGGGAGCTGTTTTTT,CASSPRPEVGGELFF
TRBD2,TRBJ2-3,TRBV7-2,-,TGTGCCAGCAGCTTGGGCCTAGCGGGGGATACGCAGTATTTT,CASSLGLAGDTQYF
-,TRBJ2-2,TRBV11-2,few,TGTGCCAGCAGCTCACACCTGATGTCCGGGGAGCTGTTTTTT,CASSSHLMSGELFF
-,TRBJ2-1,TRBV23-1,once,TGCGCCAGCAGTCCCACTGGTCGCTCCTACAATGAGCAGTTCTTC,CASSPTGRSYNEQFF
-,TRBJ2-3,TRBV13,-,TGTGCCAGCGCCAGCGGAGATACGCAGTATTTT,CASASGDTQYF
-,TRBJ2-7,TRBV23-1,-,TGCGCCAGCAGCCAAGGACACCCCAGGTTTGGCGAGCAGTACTTC,CASSQGHPRFGEQYF
-,TRBJ1-1,TRBV2,once,TGTGCCAGCGTTCGGGGTACTGAAGCTTTCTTT,CASVRGTEAFF
-,TRBJ1-1,TRBV18,-,TGTGCCAGCTCACCTCGCAGCGGGGGGGGTATCATGAACACTGAAGCTTTCTTT,CASSPRSGGGIMNTEAFF
TRBD2,TRBJ2-2,TRBV7-2,-,TGTGCCAGCAGCTTAGGTGCGGGAGGGACGAGCACCGGGGAGCTGTTTTTT,CASSLGAGGTSTGELFF
-,TRBJ1-1,TRBV7-9,-,TGTGCCAGCAGCTTATCCAGTGAAGCTTTCTTT,CASSLSSEAFF
-,TRBJ2-1,TRBV5-8,once,TGTGCCAGCGATCCAGGGGCGGTCGATGAGCAGTTCTTC,CASDPGAVDEQFF
TRBD1,TRBJ1-2,TRBV14,-,TGTGCCAGCAGTCCCGGGACAGGCTCTGGCTACACCTTC,CASSPGTGSGYTF
-,TRBJ2-3,TRBV3-1/TRBV3-2,-,TGTGCCAGCAGCCAAGAGTCAGGGGCAATCCGCACAGATACGCAGTATTTT,CASSQESGAIRTDTQYF
TRBD1,TRBJ2-2,TRBV2,-,TGTGCCAGCAGTGTGGGGACAGCGAACACCGGGGAGCTGTTTTTT,CASSVGTANTGELFF
-,TRBJ1-2,TRBV2,-,TGTGCCAGCAGCCACACCAGGGGAGAGGGAGGCTACACCTTC,CASSHTRGEGGYTF
-,TRBJ2-7,TRBV5-1,-,TGCGCCAGCAGCTTTTGGCAGGGCGGCCACGAGCAGTACTTC,CASSFWQGGHEQYF
TRBD2,TRBJ2-2,TRBV9,-,TGTGCCAGCAGCCTAGCGGGGGGGCCTTCGGCCGGGGAGCTGTTTTTT,CASSLAGGPSAGELFF
TRBD1,TRBJ1-5,TRBV27,-,TGTGCCAGCAGTGATGGGACAGGGCGGAATCAGCCCCAGCATTTT,CASSDGTGRNQPQHF
TRBD2,TRBJ2-7,TRBV9,-,TGTGCCAGCAGCTTGACTAGCGGGGCCCCGTACGAGCAGTACTTC,CASSLTSGAPYEQYF
-,TRBJ1-4,TRBV6-2/TRBV6-3,few,TGTGCCAGCAGTCAGACAGGCCCTAAACTGTTTTTT,CASSQTGPKLFF
-,TRBJ1-5,TRBV7-9,-,TGTGCCAGCAGCTCGTCAACAGGGTTCGGTCAGCCCCAGCATTTT,CASSSSTGFGQPQHF
TRBD2,TRBJ2-3,TRBV5-1,-,TGCGCCAGCAGCGTCCGTCCTAGCGGGGACCGCACAGATACGCAGTATTTT,CASSVRPSGDRTDTQYF
TRBD2,TRBJ2-2,TRBV19,-,TGTGCCAGTAGTATCCTAGCGGGAGGTCTAAAAAACACCGGGGAGCTGTTTTTT,CASSILAGGLKNTGELFF
TRBD1,TRBJ2-7,TRBV7-2,-,TGTGCCAGCAGCTTAGGTCCCCGGCGGACAGGGGATCAGCAGTACTTC,CASSLGPRRTGDQQYF
-,TRBJ2-2,TRBV12-3/TRBV12-4,-,TGTGCCAGCAGTTTAGTAGCCCCCGGGGAGCTGTTTTTT,CASSLVAPGELFF
-,TRBJ2-5,TRBV21-1,-,TGTGCCAGCTGGGACAGGGGGAAAGAGACCCAGTACTTC,CASWDRGKETQYF
TRBD2,TRBJ2-1,TRBV27,-,TGTGCCAGCAGCCCAGATTGGGGCGGGGGGGCCCATCTGGGTGAGCAGTTCTTC,CASSPDWGGGAHLGEQFF
-,TRBJ2-7,TRBV4-1,-,TGCGCCAGCAGCCAAGTTGATAGCGGCTACGAGCAGTACTTC,CASSQVDSGYEQYF
-,TRBJ1-1,TRBV6-1,-,TGTGCCAGCAGTGAACAGGAAGAGAACACTGAAGCTTTCTTT,CASSEQEENTEAFF
TRBD1,TRBJ1-2,TRBV12-3/TRBV12-4,-,TGTGCCAGCAGTCCCGACAGGGCCTATGGCTACACCTTC,CASSPDRAYGYTF